This record covers a single T cell receptor beta chain. Its antigen is unknown. It was about 210 ng DNA, around 33,000 T cell genomes, that sorted-subset replicate PCRs used. Here immunoSEQ multiplex PCR was the method, and the copy in TCRdb shows in-frame clones only, minus some. The sample holds 980,000 or so clones, about three quarters seen once. This specimen comes from a study of shared clonotypes between healthy human individuals. Researchers partitioned CD4+ cells into CD45RA+ naive and CD45RA-negative memory subsets. Study findings and constraints: The generation probabilities recorded for non-shared clonotypes fell below those of clonotypes shared by all four donors. Naive subsets typically showed greater estimated richness than memory subsets.

Sequences were obtained from memory CD4+ T cells sorted from blood. Subset reported: CD45RA-negative fraction. The source of this sequence is a young man in good health.

The CDR3 DNA follows: TGCGCCAGCAGCGCCTGGGCGAACTACGAGCAGTACTTC. Translated, it gives CASSAWANYEQYF. V is TRBV5-1 and J is TRBJ2-7, with D uncertain. The length of the CDR3 is 13 residues. V dropped 4 bases and J dropped 3 bases, with 11 bases sitting between them. Germline V gene data show CDR1 as SGHRS and CDR2 as YFSETQ.